Below, 23 T cell receptor beta chains from the same sample are listed, as sequenced in a study of early T cells in non-severe SARS-CoV-2 infection. TCRdb re-derived calls from the 5' RACE reads in MiXCR, one entry per CDR3 protein. The table shows about 90,000 distinct CDR3 sequences, with approximately 12% occurring only once. Sequencing was performed on whole blood, taken at baseline. The receptors derive from an adult who was a healthcare worker with PCR-confirmed SARS-CoV-2 infection or an uninfected control (not recorded which).

The sample holds a few counts of this clonotype. The CDR3 DNA reads as TGTGCCAGCAGCCAACCCACCGGGGCTCGAGTTGGTGGCTACACCTTC. Protein product: CASSQPTGARVGGYTF. The gene calls are TRBV4-2 and TRBJ1-2, with D possibly TRBD1 on 5 matching bases. Germline CDR1 and CDR2: LGHNA and YNFKEQ. V lost 2 bases and J lost 7, with 20 bases in between. The CDR3 is made up of 16 amino acids.

This clonotype occurred a few times. The V and J genes are TRBV3-1 and TRBJ2-7; 9 nucleotides match TRBD1. CDR3 length equals 15 residues. V was clipped by 0 bases and J by 3 bases; unmatched bases: 3. The germline gives CDR1 LGHDT, CDR2 YNNKEL (reference sequence). The CDR3 DNA reads TGTGCCAGCAGCCAAGAGGACAGGGGATTCTACGAGCAGTACTTC. Protein product: CASSQEDRGFYEQYF.

This clonotype was recorded at least ten times. J is TRBJ2-1 and V is TRBV19, with a possible D match to TRBD1 (5 bases). The V and J ends lost 9 bases and 5 bases respectively, with 8 bases between them. This CDR3 spans 11 amino acids. Germline-derived CDR1 and CDR2 are LNHDA and SQIVND (reference sequence). This CDR3 reads CASQGHNEQFF. The CDR3 region has the DNA TGTGCCAGCCAGGGCCACAATGAGCAGTTCTTC. The full variable domain, completed using reference TRBV19 and TRBJ2-1, is DGGITQSPKYLFRKEGQNVTLSCEQNLNHDAMYWYRQDPGQGLRLIYYSQIVNDFQKGDIAEGYSVSREKKESFPLTVTSAQKNPTAFYLCASQGHNEQFFGPGTRLTVL.

This clonotype was seen at least ten times. The V and J genes are TRBV2 and TRBJ2-7, with D unclear. The V end lost 1 base, the J end lost 6 bases, and 19 bases lay between the germline ends. This CDR3 has 16 amino acids. Germline-derived CDR1 and CDR2 are SNHLY and FYNNEI. This chain's CDR3 is CASSEGASPQVGEQYF. DNA of the CDR3: TGTGCCAGCAGTGAAGGGGCTTCCCCGCAGGTGGGCGAGCAGTACTTC.

This clonotype was counted a few times. The chain joins TRBV12-3 or TRBV12-4 to TRBJ2-7; D might be TRBD1 (5 bases). The CDR3 spans 17 residues. Trimming stripped 5 bases from V and 2 bases from J, with 22 bases between. The CDR3 DNA reads as TGTGCCAGCAGTAAGAAAGGTTCGGCAGGGATACCCTACGAGCAGTACTTC. Translation: CASSKKGSAGIPYEQYF.

The chain recombines TRBV15 with TRBJ1-2; D not certain. This CDR3 is 14 amino acids long. Germline V gives CDR1 LNHNV, CDR2 YYDKDF (reference sequence). V lost 0 bases and J 1 base, leaving 6 bases between the germline ends. The CDR3 sequence: CATSRDGDNYGYTF. The CDR3 bases are TGTGCCACCAGCAGAGACGGAGATAACTATGGCTACACCTTC.

This clonotype has more than one count but fewer than ten. CDR3 amino acids: CASSPARVSSYEQYF. In DNA form, the CDR3 reads TGTGCCAGCAGTCCAGCTCGTGTTAGCTCCTACGAGCAGTACTTC. This chain joins TRBV28 and TRBJ2-7; no clear D. Germline V gives CDR1 MDHEN, CDR2 SYDVKM. V was trimmed by 5 bases and J by 0 bases, leaving 14 bases between them. CDR3 size: 15 residues.

This clonotype was seen only a few times. The rearrangement links TRBV30 to TRBJ2-7; no firm D call. CDR1 and CDR2 (germline): GTSNPN, SVGIG (reference sequence). This CDR3 comprises 14 residues. V lost 3 bases, J lost 4 bases, and 16 bases lay in between. In nucleotides, the CDR3 is TGTGCCTGGAGACTGGAGAGAGACCCTTACGAGCAGTACTTC. It is translated as CAWRLERDPYEQYF. The whole variable domain, remainder taken from reference TRBV30 and TRBJ2-7, is SQTIHQWPATLVQPVGSPLSLECTVEGTSNPNLYWYRQAAGRGLQLLFYSVGIGQISSEVPQNLSASRPQDRQFILSSKKLLLSDSGFYLCAWRLERDPYEQYFGPGTRLTVT.

This clonotype showed up many times. V and J are TRBV3-1 and TRBJ2-7; TRBD1 might be the D (6 bases). Germline CDR1 and CDR2: LGHDT and YNNKEL (reference sequence). This CDR3 comprises 16 residues. The ends were cut back, 0 bases at V and 6 bases at J, with 18 bases in the middle. The CDR3 DNA follows: TGTGCCAGCAGCCAAGATGCCGTCGATATGGGGGCCGAGCAGTACTTC. Translating gives CASSQDAVDMGAEQYF.

The rearrangement uses TRBV29-1 and TRBJ2-7, with D unresolved. From germline, CDR1 is SQVTM and CDR2 ANQGSEA. The CDR3 covers 14 residues. Trimming stripped 6 bases from V and 1 base from J, with 16 bases between. CDR3 amino acids: CSVGARVGSYEQYF. The DNA of the CDR3 is TGCAGCGTAGGAGCCCGCGTTGGATCCTACGAGCAGTACTTC.

This rearrangement joins TRBV5-1 to TRBJ1-6; 7 bases are shared with TRBD1. Trimming removed 6 bases from V and 6 bases from J; junction bases left unmatched: 6. The CDR3 has 14 residues. Germline CDR1 SGHRS, CDR2 YFSETQ. The CDR3: CASNTGESNSPLHF. For the CDR3, the DNA is TGCGCCAGCAACACAGGGGAGAGTAATTCACCCCTCCACTTT.

The chain links TRBV11-2 to TRBJ2-3, with no clear D. Germline loops: CDR1 SGHAT, CDR2 FQNNGV. Trimming left V 0 bases short and J 9 bases short, with 10 bases between. This CDR3 has 13 amino acids. The CDR3 sequence is CASSLEVDGTQYF. In DNA, the CDR3 is TGTGCCAGCAGCTTAGAGGTAGACGGCACGCAGTATTTT.

V and J are TRBV5-1 and TRBJ2-3, with TRBD1 matching 12 bases. V was clipped by 0 bases and J by 6 bases; unmatched bases: 11. Germline V gene lookup returns CDR1 SGHRS and CDR2 YFSETQ. This CDR3 has 18 residues. Here the CDR3 reads CASSLELTGQGARDTQYF. CDR3 coding DNA: TGCGCCAGCAGCTTGGAATTAACGGGACAGGGGGCGCGGGATACGCAGTATTTT. The variable domain in full, completed from reference TRBV5-1 and TRBJ2-3, reads KAGVTQTPRYLIKTRGQQVTLSCSPISGHRSVSWYQQTPGQGLQFLFEYFSETQRNKGNFPGRFSGRQFSNSRSEMNVSTLELGDSALYLCASSLELTGQGARDTQYFGPGTRLTVL.

This clonotype was observed many times. The chain employs TRBV24-1 and TRBJ1-2; D remains unclear. The germline gives CDR1 KGHDR, CDR2 SFDVKD. The V gene lost 7 bases and the J gene lost 4 bases, with 6 bases spanning the gap. The CDR3 runs to 11 residues. The CDR3, as DNA: TGTGCCACCAGCTCCACCTATGGCTACACCTTC. As protein: CATSSTYGYTF.

This clonotype was seen ten or more times. The chain uses TRBV2 and TRBJ2-5, with 8 bases that match TRBD1. In germline, CDR1 is SNHLY, CDR2 FYNNEI. V lost 3 bases, J lost 5 bases, and 8 bases stayed unmatched. The length of the CDR3 is 15 residues. CDR3 in amino acids: CASSEEGTGPETQYF. CDR3 in DNA: TGTGCCAGCAGTGAGGAGGGGACAGGCCCGGAGACCCAGTACTTC.

This clonotype was detected many times. The chain links TRBV19 to TRBJ2-5; D unclear. There are 14 residues in the CDR3. The germline V gene has CDR1 LNHDA and CDR2 SQIVND (reference sequence). V was shortened by 0 bases and J by 7 bases, with 12 bases between the two germline ends. In nucleotides, the CDR3 is TGTGCCAGTAGTATAGAGCATCCGTTTGGGACCCAGTACTTC. The encoded protein is CASSIEHPFGTQYF.

The chain uses TRBV12-3 or TRBV12-4 and TRBJ2-7; 10 bases are shared with TRBD1. The CDR3 loop spans 15 amino acids. Trimming at V came to 4 bases and at J to 4 bases, leaving 7 bases not matched to a gene. The CDR3 DNA reads TGTGCCAGCAGTTCTCTGGGACAGGGGCGGTACGAGCAGTACTTC. It is translated as CASSSLGQGRYEQYF.

This clonotype was detected a few times. CDR3 region: CASSYTRDNEKLFF. Written as DNA, the CDR3 is TGTGCCAGCAGTTACACCAGGGATAATGAAAAACTGTTTTTT. V and J are TRBV6-6 and TRBJ1-4; a weak D match, TRBD1 (5 bases). Germline CDR1 MNHNY, CDR2 SVGAGI (reference sequence). V gave up 2 bases and J gave up 4 bases, with 8 bases separating them. The CDR3 is 14 residues long.

This clonotype showed up just a few times. The rearrangement links TRBV5-1 to TRBJ1-3, with a tentative D call TRBD1 (5 bases). The CDR3 loop spans 16 amino acids. Germline loops: CDR1 SGHRS, CDR2 YFSETQ. Trimming left V 3 bases short and J 0 bases short, with 13 bases between. This CDR3 reads CASSYWDSGSGNTIYF. The DNA of the CDR3 is TGCGCCAGCAGCTACTGGGACTCCGGCTCTGGAAACACCATATATTTT.

The table lists this clonotype with many counts. The chain combines TRBV10-3 with TRBJ1-1, with 10 bases matching TRBD1. CDR1 ENHRY and CDR2 SYGVKD come from the germline V gene. CDR3 length: 15 residues. The junction had 4 bases not matched to a gene; V was cut back by 4 bases and J by 2 bases. The CDR3 is CAISAWDRGNTEAFF. In DNA, the CDR3 is TGTGCCATCAGTGCGTGGGACAGGGGCAACACTGAAGCTTTCTTT.

The rearrangement uses TRBV20-1 and TRBJ2-7; perhaps D is TRBD1 or TRBD2 (6 bases each). From germline, CDR1 is DFQATT and CDR2 SNEGSKA (reference sequence). Trimming pared 7 bases from V and 3 bases from J, leaving 22 bases between. The CDR3 length is 15 residues. CDR3 nucleotides: TGCAGTGTTGGGACTTTTAGTAGGGGGTTCTACGAGCAGTACTTC. It translates to CSVGTFSRGFYEQYF.

In this sample, this clonotype turned up many times. This rearrangement joins TRBV28 to TRBJ2-3; D is tentatively TRBD1 or TRBD2 (5 bases each). The CDR3 is made up of 14 amino acids. The ends were cut back, 8 bases at V and 2 bases at J, with 14 bases in the middle. The V gene's germline CDR1 is MDHEN and CDR2 SYDVKM. The CDR3 DNA reads TGTGCCAGCCGCATTGGGGGATTCACAGATACGCAGTATTTT. Its translation: CASRIGGFTDTQYF.

The V and J genes are TRBV6-1 and TRBJ2-1; 8 bases fit TRBD1. This CDR3 has 19 residues. CDR1 is MNHNS and CDR2 is SASEGT in the germline V gene. The trim removed 2 bases at V and 4 bases at J, leaving 16 bases unmatched. The CDR3 sequence is CASSEIFDRGTGLYNEQFF. The CDR3, as DNA: TGTGCCAGCAGTGAAATTTTTGACAGGGGAACAGGGCTGTACAATGAGCAGTTCTTC.